These 3 T cell receptor beta chains were sequenced from one sample in a study of shared clonotypes between healthy human individuals. CD8 cells regarded as naive lacked CD45RO, were positively chosen for CCR7, and omitted terminally differentiated effector memory CD45RA+ cells. TCRdb's copy holds only in-frame clones and misses some; the assay was immunoSEQ multiplex PCR. This sample has a few million clones, with just under 95% found just once. What was sequenced was naive CD8+ T cells from PBMCs. The receptor set was obtained from a man aged 18 to 30 in good health. Some clones in this sample may be carry-over from other donors' samples.

The rearrangement joins TRBV7-6 to TRBJ2-3; TRBD2 agrees at 9 bases. The V gene's germline CDR1 is SGHVS and CDR2 FNYEAQ. Trimming removed 3 bases from V and 0 bases from J; junction bases left unmatched: 4. The CDR3 loop spans 16 amino acids. The CDR3 DNA reads as TGTGCCAGCAGCTTCCTAGCGGGATCAAGCACAGATACGCAGTATTTT. This codes for CASSFLAGSSTDTQYF.

This clone was detected a few times. This chain uses TRBV6-6 with TRBJ2-7; TRBD1 aligns across 7 bases. The germline V gene has CDR1 MNHNY and CDR2 SVGAGI (reference sequence). The CDR3 spans 13 residues. The ends lost 2 bases at V and 3 bases at J; junction bases unmatched: 1. The CDR3 reads CASSYGQVYEQYF. The CDR3 nucleotides read TGTGCCAGCAGTTACGGACAGGTCTACGAGCAGTACTTC.

V is TRBV7-9 and J is TRBJ2-7; 7 bases match TRBD2. V dropped 5 bases and J dropped 1; count of bases not matched to a gene: 11. The CDR3 has 16 residues. Germline V gene data show CDR1 as SEHNR and CDR2 as FQNEAQ (reference sequence). In DNA, the CDR3 is TGTGCCAGCAGCGCCCCCGCGGGGGAGGTATCCTACGAGCAGTACTTC. This sequence encodes CASSAPAGEVSYEQYF.